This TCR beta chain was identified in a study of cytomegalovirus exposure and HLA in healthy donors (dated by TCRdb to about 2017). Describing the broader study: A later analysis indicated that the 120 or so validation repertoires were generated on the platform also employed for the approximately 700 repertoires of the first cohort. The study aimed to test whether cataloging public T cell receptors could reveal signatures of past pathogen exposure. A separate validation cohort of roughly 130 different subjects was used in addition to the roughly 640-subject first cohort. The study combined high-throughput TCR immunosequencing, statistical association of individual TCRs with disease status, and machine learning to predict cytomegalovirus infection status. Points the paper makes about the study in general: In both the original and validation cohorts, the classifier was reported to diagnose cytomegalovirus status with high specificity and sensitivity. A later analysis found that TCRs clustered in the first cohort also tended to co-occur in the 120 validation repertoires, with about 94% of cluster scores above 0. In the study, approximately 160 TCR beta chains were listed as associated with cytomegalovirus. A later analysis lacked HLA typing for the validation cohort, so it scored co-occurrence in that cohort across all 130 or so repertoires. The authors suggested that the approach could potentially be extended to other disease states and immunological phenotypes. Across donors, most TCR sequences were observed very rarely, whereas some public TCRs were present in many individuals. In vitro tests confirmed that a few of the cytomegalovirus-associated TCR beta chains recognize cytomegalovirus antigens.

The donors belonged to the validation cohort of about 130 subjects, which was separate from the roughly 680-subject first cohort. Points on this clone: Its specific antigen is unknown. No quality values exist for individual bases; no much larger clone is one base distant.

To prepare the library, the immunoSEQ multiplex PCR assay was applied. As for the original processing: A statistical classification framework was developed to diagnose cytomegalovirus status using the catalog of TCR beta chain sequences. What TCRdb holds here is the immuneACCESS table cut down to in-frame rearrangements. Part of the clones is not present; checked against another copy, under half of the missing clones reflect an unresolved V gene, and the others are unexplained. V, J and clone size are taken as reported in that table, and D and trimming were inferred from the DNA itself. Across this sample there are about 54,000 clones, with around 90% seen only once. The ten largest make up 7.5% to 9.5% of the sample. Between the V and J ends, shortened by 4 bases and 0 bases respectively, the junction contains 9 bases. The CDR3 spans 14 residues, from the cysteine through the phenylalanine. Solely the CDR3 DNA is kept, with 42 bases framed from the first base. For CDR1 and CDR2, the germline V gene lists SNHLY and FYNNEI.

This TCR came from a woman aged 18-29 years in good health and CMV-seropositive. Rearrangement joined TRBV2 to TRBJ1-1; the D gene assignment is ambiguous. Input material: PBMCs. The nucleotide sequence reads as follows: TGTGCCAGCAGTGGCGGAGCGATGAACACTGAAGCTTTCTTT. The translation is CASSGGAMNTEAFF.